This T cell receptor beta chain was documented in a study of blood T cell repertoires in COVID-19. For the study at large: Specimens from acute and convalescent COVID-19 originated in the United States, Italy and Spain. PBMCs, B-cell-depleted T cells, or T cells were the source of the cDNA or gDNA that made up the material.

The method was immunoSEQ multiplex PCR; TCRdb's version includes in-frame clones alone and lacks a portion of them. The profile shows tens of thousands of clones, roughly 80% of them singletons. This CDR3 contains 18 residues. The junction had 11 bases not matched to a gene; V was cut back by 1 base and J by 6 bases. From germline, CDR1 is LGHNA and CDR2 YNFKEQ. This TCR came from a woman aged 60 to 75 with acute or convalescent COVID-19. Sequencing input: peripheral blood. The rearrangement joins TRBV4-2 to TRBJ1-6, with TRBD1 matching over 8 bases. The CDR3 DNA reads as TGTGCCAGCAGCCAAGCAGGCGGACAGGGTAAATTTAATTCACCCCTCCACTTT. Translating it yields CASSQAGGQGKFNSPLHF.